What follows is one T cell receptor beta chain and its context. This entry comes from a study of blood T cells in healthy people across ages. The study isolated at least 7 million PBMCs from each sample. The trim removed 5 bases at V and 2 bases at J, leaving 6 bases unmatched. Germline-derived CDR1 and CDR2 are LNHDA and SQIVND (reference sequence). The CDR3 length is 15 residues. Through a sample-barcoded 5' primer and a J-beta primer mix, a second PCR was run for roughly 7 to 11 cycles. TCRdb independently ran MiXCR on the 5' RACE reads; one entry per CDR3 protein. The repertoire has approximately 1.5 million distinct CDR3 sequences, about 31% of them found once; the top ten carry roughly 12%.

The specimen was blood. The origin of this receptor is a young woman in good health. The chain has TRBV19 and TRBJ2-7, with 10 positions matching TRBD2. CDR3 protein: CASSGLAGGAYEQYF. The DNA of the CDR3 is TGTGCCAGTAGTGGATTAGCGGGAGGAGCCTACGAGCAGTACTTC.